The clone carrying this T cell receptor (beta chain) was recorded a few times. The target antigen is unknown. cDNA libraries for TCR beta contained unique molecular identifiers. TCRdb itself ran the PCR reads through MiXCR, one entry per CDR3 protein. Counted here are hundreds of thousands of distinct CDR3 sequences, approximately 59% occurring once; the ten biggest clones make up roughly 12%. This entry is derived from a study of post-analysis software for immune sequencing data. Study conclusions and caveats: There were a handful of TRBV segments more frequent in patients than controls, and TRBV5-6, TRBV5-1 and TRBV20-1 were among them.

V lost 5 bases and J lost 9, with 8 bases in between. CDR1 is WNHNN and CDR2 is SYGVQD in the germline V gene (reference sequence). The CDR3 sequence is 11 residues long. The chain links TRBV10-1 to TRBJ2-1; D is ambiguous. The sequencing input was blood. This clonotype was obtained from a girl aged 2 to 10 with multiple sclerosis. For the CDR3, the DNA is TGCGCCAGCAGTACCCTCACTGAGCAGTTCTTC. Translated, it gives CASSTLTEQFF.